This TCR beta chain was obtained from a study of blood T cell repertoires in COVID-19. Study-level information: Acute and convalescent COVID-19 samples came from the United States, Italy and Spain.

Per germline, CDR1 SGDLS and CDR2 YYNGEE. The V gene lost 0 bases and the J gene lost 0 bases, with 9 bases spanning the gap. The CDR3 totals 15 residues. This table comes from immunoSEQ multiplex PCR, and its TCRdb copy is limited to in-frame clones, with some not included. The repertoire holds approximately 250,000 clones, about 82% seen once, with about 6% in the top ten. Seattle researchers signed up patients amid active infection and tracked them longitudinally. The chain recombines TRBV9 with TRBJ1-2; D gene unclear. The specimen was peripheral blood. The sequence was collected from an elderly woman with COVID-19, enrolled during active disease. This CDR3 is CASSVGVHANYGYTF. As DNA, the CDR3 is TGTGCCAGCAGCGTAGGAGTGCACGCTAACTATGGCTACACCTTC.